The 25 T cell receptor beta chains below all came from one sample that was sequenced in a study of Ad26.COV2.S vaccination and SARS-CoV-2 variants. Treatment given: 15 to 20 received Ad26.COV2.S at low or high dose, single or two shots; a few received placebo; per-sample allocation not given. On day 63 after the first injection, vaccine and placebo recipients gave samples. Clones were read by immunoSEQ multiplex PCR, and TCRdb kept only the in-frame ones, dropping some. This sample has approximately 340,000 clones, with 85% found just once. The sample here was peripheral blood, taken in a trial of Ad26.COV2.S vaccine versus placebo. Every receptor here comes from a person aged 18-65 years who received the Ad26.COV2.S COVID-19 vaccine or a placebo.

This chain links TRBV9 with TRBJ1-6, with 9 bases fitting TRBD1. CDR3 length: 17 residues. Germline assignment: CDR1 SGDLS and CDR2 YYNGEE. Losses at the gene ends were 2 bases for V and 9 bases for J; bases not matched to a gene: 12. CDR3 residues: CASSVNRDRESRSPLHF. CDR3 coding DNA: TGTGCCAGCAGCGTGAACCGGGACAGGGAAAGTCGTTCACCCCTCCACTTT.

The chain combines TRBV3-1 (or the pseudogene TRBV3-2) with TRBJ1-2, with 8 positions matching TRBD1. Unmatched junction bases numbered 6, after V lost 0 bases and J lost 6 bases. This CDR3 contains 15 residues. Per the germline V gene, CDR1 is LGHDT and CDR2 is YNNKEL (reference sequence). For the CDR3, the DNA is TGTGCCAGCAGCCAAGATCATCAGGGGGCGAATGGCTACACCTTC. It translates to CASSQDHQGANGYTF.

This clone turned up a few times. The chain has TRBV4-3 and TRBJ1-2, with 7 bases identical to TRBD1. CDR1 is LGHNA and CDR2 is YSLEER in the germline V gene. J lost 8 bases, V lost 1 base, and 7 bases had no gene match. CDR3 size: 14 residues. The CDR3, as DNA: TGCGCCAGCAGCCAAGTCTTAGGGGGCCGGGGCTACACCTTC. This encodes CASSQVLGGRGYTF.

DNA for the CDR3: TGTGCCAGCAGTTTCTTGGGGGGCTTCTACGAGCAGTACTTC. Residues: CASSFLGGFYEQYF. The chain combines TRBV28 with TRBJ2-7; tentatively, D is TRBD1 or TRBD2 (6 bases each). The CDR3 runs 14 residues. Trimming removed 3 bases at V and 3 bases at J, with 12 bases between. Per germline, CDR1 MDHEN and CDR2 SYDVKM. Complete variable domain (other parts from reference TRBV28 and TRBJ2-7): DVKVTQSSRYLVKRTGEKVFLECVQDMDHENMFWYRQDPGLGLRLIYFSYDVKMKEKGDIPEGYSVSREKKERFSLILESASTNQTSMYLCASSFLGGFYEQYFGPGTRLTVT.

This clone has only one observation. The genes are TRBV6-5 and TRBJ1-1; TRBD1 matches at 8 bases. The length of the CDR3 is 15 residues. V trimming: 7 bases; J trimming: 3 bases; junction bases outside the gene matches: 10. CDR1 is MNHEY and CDR2 is SVGAGI in the germline V gene. The DNA for the CDR3 is TGTGCCAGCACTCGGACAGGGTCTAGGTACACTGAAGCTTTCTTT. Protein sequence: CASTRTGSRYTEAFF.

The V call is TRBV5-1, the J call TRBJ2-4; D may be TRBD2 (5 bases). The CDR3 loop spans 12 amino acids. The V end lost 3 bases, the J end lost 9 bases, and 10 bases lay between the germline ends. Germline CDR1 is SGHRS and CDR2 is YFSETQ. The CDR3 DNA is TGCGCCAGCAGCTCGACTACACGCATTCAGTACTTC. Its protein is CASSSTTRIQYF.

The chain is built from TRBV7-2 and TRBJ2-7; D not certain. Per the germline V gene, CDR1 is SGHTA and CDR2 is FQGNSA. V lost 4 bases, J lost 8 bases, and 15 bases lay in between. The CDR3 totals 13 residues. The CDR3 DNA reads TGTGCCAGCAGCTCCCCCCCCATCCCCCAGCAGTACTTC. Protein product: CASSSPPIPQQYF.

The rearrangement uses TRBV18 and TRBJ2-3; no clear D gene. The germline V gene has CDR1 KGHSH and CDR2 LQKENI. Trimming removed 3 bases at V and 1 base at J, with 8 bases between. The CDR3 totals 14 residues. CDR3: CASSPVGGTDTQYF. CDR3 sequence (DNA): TGTGCCAGCTCACCGGTAGGAGGCACAGATACGCAGTATTTT.

This clone was picked up a small number of times. The genes are TRBV5-4 and TRBJ2-7; D is ambiguous. This CDR3 comprises 14 residues. Trimming removed 0 bases at V and 2 bases at J, with 9 bases between. From germline, CDR1 is SGHNT and CDR2 YYREEE (reference sequence). The CDR3 region is CASSLGPEAYEQYF. The CDR3 DNA reads as TGTGCCAGCAGCTTGGGGCCTGAGGCCTACGAGCAGTACTTC. The full variable domain, completed using reference TRBV5-4 and TRBJ2-7, is ETGVTQSPTHLIKTRGQQVTLRCSSQSGHNTVSWYQQALGQGPQFIFQYYREEENGRGNFPPRFSGLQFPNYSSELNVNALELDDSALYLCASSLGPEAYEQYFGPGTRLTVT.

The count of this clone is one. This sequence joins TRBV28 and TRBJ1-2; TRBD1 agrees at 7 bases. The CDR3 spans 16 residues. Germline V lookup: CDR1 MDHEN, CDR2 SYDVKM. V lost 3 bases, J lost 4 bases, and 11 bases stayed unmatched. CDR3 sequence: CASSFKGAGGVYGYTF. For the CDR3, the DNA is TGTGCCAGCAGTTTCAAGGGGGCAGGGGGTGTCTATGGCTACACCTTC.

This clone was detected many times. The chain links TRBV2 to TRBJ1-2, with D tentatively TRBD1 (6 bases). The ends were cut back, 3 bases at V and 7 bases at J, with 12 bases in the middle. Germline values: CDR1 SNHLY, CDR2 FYNNEI. This CDR3 is 13 amino acids long. DNA for the CDR3: TGTGCCAGCAGTGACCGGGACATGGGTGGCTACACCTTC. It specifies CASSDRDMGGYTF.

The V call is TRBV4-3, the J call TRBJ2-7; 7 nucleotides align to TRBD2. The J segment lost 2 bases and the V segment lost 0 bases, leaving 7 bases of the junction unmatched. Germline CDR1 reads LGHNA; CDR2 reads YSLEER. There are 16 residues in the CDR3. Here the CDR3 reads CASSQDVLAEAYEQYF. CDR3 in DNA: TGCGCCAGCAGCCAAGATGTCCTAGCGGAGGCCTACGAGCAGTACTTC.

The rearrangement joins TRBV19 to TRBJ2-2; D is perhaps TRBD1 or TRBD2 (5 bases each). The CDR3 has 19 amino acids. Germline assignment: CDR1 LNHDA and CDR2 SQIVND (reference sequence). Trimming cost V 3 bases and J 3 bases, with 23 bases left between them. The CDR3 protein is CASSIGAELSLGYTGELFF. The CDR3 nucleotides are TGTGCCAGTAGTATCGGGGCCGAGTTATCACTGGGTTACACCGGGGAGCTGTTTTTT. Full variable domain (rest looked up from reference TRBV19 and TRBJ2-2): DGGITQSPKYLFRKEGQNVTLSCEQNLNHDAMYWYRQDPGQGLRLIYYSQIVNDFQKGDIAEGYSVSREKKESFPLTVTSAQKNPTAFYLCASSIGAELSLGYTGELFFGEGSRLTVL.

The chain employs TRBV6-5 and TRBJ2-7, with no clear D. Looked up from germline, CDR1 is MNHEY and CDR2 is SVGAGI. The CDR3 loop spans 11 amino acids. The V gene lost 3 bases and the J gene lost 4 bases, with 4 bases spanning the gap. CDR3 residues: CASSYRYEQYF. In DNA, the CDR3 is TGTGCCAGCAGTTATAGATACGAGCAGTACTTC.

The CDR3 bases are TGTGCCAGCAGCCAGGGACAGCCTCAAGAGACCCAGTACTTC. Translating gives CASSQGQPQETQYF. The chain uses TRBV5-6 and TRBJ2-5, with 7 positions matching TRBD1. Per the germline V gene, CDR1 is SGHDT and CDR2 is YYEEEE. V shed 4 bases, J shed 2 bases, and the junction held 5 bases outside the gene matches. This CDR3 has 14 residues.

The V and J genes are TRBV18 and TRBJ2-7; TRBD1 is a possible D gene (6 bases). Germline lookup yields CDR1 KGHSH and CDR2 LQKENI. There are 16 residues in the CDR3. V gave up 3 bases and J gave up 5 bases, with 20 bases separating them. The CDR3 DNA sequence: TGTGCCAGCTCACCGCCTTTGGGGCAGGGGCCCCACGAGCAGTACTTC. Amino acids: CASSPPLGQGPHEQYF.

The rearrangement links TRBV7-2 to TRBJ1-2, with D perhaps matching TRBD1 (5 bases). The ends were cut back, 5 bases at V and 8 bases at J, with 12 bases in the middle. The CDR3 loop spans 12 amino acids. The V gene's germline CDR1 is SGHTA and CDR2 FQGNSA. Here the CDR3 DNA reads TGTGCCAGCAGCCTTCGACAGAGCGGCTACACCTTC. Protein product: CASSLRQSGYTF.

The chain uses TRBV5-5 and TRBJ2-7; D unclear. Trimming removed 2 bases at V and 0 bases at J, with 15 bases between. The CDR3 runs to 16 residues. Germline V gives CDR1 SGHKS, CDR2 YYEKEE (reference sequence). The CDR3 sequence is CASSLTYGYSSYEQYF. DNA for the CDR3: TGTGCCAGCAGCTTAACATACGGATACAGCTCCTACGAGCAGTACTTC.

This chain uses TRBV6-2 or TRBV6-3 with TRBJ1-6, with TRBD1 as a possible D gene (6 bases). The CDR3 runs 15 residues. V was shortened by 2 bases and J by 4 bases, with 9 bases between the two germline ends. Germline-derived CDR1 and CDR2 are MNHEY and SVGEGT. The CDR3 reads CASSYGGPYNSPLHF. The CDR3 DNA sequence: TGTGCCAGCAGTTACGGGGGCCCATATAATTCACCCCTCCACTTT.

V usage is TRBV7-9 and J usage is TRBJ1-6; the match to TRBD1 covers 8 bases. CDR1 SEHNR and CDR2 FQNEAQ come from the germline V gene (reference sequence). This CDR3 is 16 amino acids long. The J segment lost 7 bases and the V segment lost 5 bases, leaving 10 bases of the junction unmatched. Here the CDR3 DNA reads TGTGCCAGCAGCAGGGGGGGACAGGTCGGGAATTCACCCCTCCACTTT. This translates into CASSRGGQVGNSPLHF.

This chain's CDR3 is CASSLTMNTEAFF. CDR3 in DNA: TGCGCCAGCAGCCTCACAATGAACACTGAAGCTTTCTTT. The chain is built from TRBV4-1 and TRBJ1-1; D remains unclear. This CDR3 is built from 13 residues. Trimming cost V 4 bases and J 0 bases, with 6 bases left between them. The germline V gene encodes CDR1 MGHRA and CDR2 YSYEKL.

The V gene is TRBV15, the J gene TRBJ2-5, with a possible D match to TRBD2 (5 bases). The CDR3 runs 14 residues. Trimming pared 1 base from V and 2 bases from J, leaving 8 bases between. Germline CDR1 is LNHNV and CDR2 is YYDKDF (reference sequence). CDR3 amino acids: CATSRGEIQETQYF. CDR3 DNA: TGTGCCACCAGCAGAGGGGAGATTCAAGAGACCCAGTACTTC.

The chain is built from TRBV5-4 and TRBJ2-1; D tentatively reads TRBD1 or TRBD2 (6 bases each). The V end lost 3 bases, the J end lost 0 bases, and 10 bases lay between the germline ends. This CDR3 is 15 amino acids long. CDR1 SGHNT and CDR2 YYREEE come from the germline V gene (reference sequence). Here the CDR3 reads CASSSGAPSYNEQFF. The DNA for the CDR3 is TGTGCCAGCAGCTCGGGGGCCCCCTCCTACAATGAGCAGTTCTTC.

The V and J genes are TRBV5-1 and TRBJ2-7, with 15 bases identical to TRBD2. Germline values: CDR1 SGHRS, CDR2 YFSETQ. V shed 4 bases, J shed 4 bases, and the junction held 3 bases outside the gene matches. The CDR3 covers 15 residues. The CDR3 spells CASSAGTSGGYEQYF. The CDR3 bases are TGCGCCAGCAGCGCGGGGACTAGCGGGGGGTACGAGCAGTACTTC. The full variable domain, in which reference TRBV5-1 and TRBJ2-7 provide the parts outside the CDR3, is KAGVTQTPRYLIKTRGQQVTLSCSPISGHRSVSWYQQTPGQGLQFLFEYFSETQRNKGNFPGRFSGRQFSNSRSEMNVSTLELGDSALYLCASSAGTSGGYEQYFGPGTRLTVT.

This sequence joins TRBV23-1 and TRBJ2-3; the D is unclear. TRBV23-1 is annotated as an ORF whose role is uncertain. Trimming removed 4 bases from V and 4 bases from J, with 30 bases in between. The CDR3 runs to 20 residues. The CDR3 DNA is TGCGCCAGCAGTCCCGAAGCCCCTCTTTGCCATGCTGAAAAGGCAGATACGCAGTATTTT. Its translation: CASSPEAPLCHAEKADTQYF.